The entry that follows covers one T cell receptor beta chain sequence. What it binds is not known. CD45RO-CCR7+CD27+CD95- characterized naive CD8+ T cells. The sample is drawn from a study of CXCR3-negative and CXCR3-positive naive CD8 T cells. General study points: Memory CD8+ cells showed much lower diversity, while both naive subsets displayed comparably high diversity. Naive cells positive for CXCR3 carried more hydrophobic TRB CDR3s than CXCR3-negative ones.

The CDR3 has 11 residues. From germline, CDR1 is ENHRY and CDR2 SYGVKD. UMI-labeled TRB cDNA libraries were prepared by 5' RACE. TCRdb reanalyzed the 5' RACE reads and collapses them to one entry per CDR3 protein, without DNA. The ten top clones account for more than 0.35%, within a sample of about 110,000 distinct CDR3 sequences. The chain has TRBV10-3 and TRBJ1-1. The sample consisted of naive CXCR3+ CD8+ T cells from blood. Subset denoted: CD45RO-CCR7+CD27+CD95- naive CD8+ T cells expressing CXCR3 (TNR3+). This receptor was taken from a human donor in good health. Some clones in this sample may be carry-over from other donors' samples. The CDR3 sequence is CAISDAGEAFF.